Below, 27 T cell receptor beta chains from the same sample are listed, as sequenced in a study of blood T cell repertoires in COVID-19. TCRdb's copy holds only in-frame clones and misses some; the assay was immunoSEQ multiplex PCR. The sample records more than 150,000 clones, approximately 80% being singletons. Sequencing used peripheral blood. The origin of the receptors is a man aged 50 to 60 who had recovered from COVID-19.

The CDR3 bases are TGTGCCAGCAGCCTTGGACAGGGGTTCAGGAATGAGCAGTTCTTC. Its protein product is CASSLGQGFRNEQFF. The chain has TRBV7-9 and TRBJ2-1; 9 bases agree with TRBD1. The CDR3 loop spans 15 amino acids. CDR1 is SEHNR, CDR2 FQNEAQ, per germline (reference sequence). J lost 7 bases, V lost 5 bases, and 9 bases had no gene match.

This chain uses TRBV3-1 (or the pseudogene TRBV3-2) with TRBJ2-3; the match to TRBD2 covers 8 bases. After removal of 0 bases from V and 4 bases from J, the junction contained 9 bases not matched to a gene. In germline, CDR1 is LGHDT, CDR2 YNNKEL (reference sequence). CDR3 length: 17 amino acids. The CDR3 coding sequence is TGTGCCAGCAGCCAAGATAGGGGACTAGATATCCCAGATACGCAGTATTTT. This gives the protein CASSQDRGLDIPDTQYF.

This sequence joins TRBV30 and TRBJ1-2; D gene ambiguous. Germline V gives CDR1 GTSNPN, CDR2 SVGIG (reference sequence). Trimming stripped 0 bases from V and 6 bases from J, with 14 bases between. The CDR3 runs to 14 residues. The CDR3 spells CAWSVSDFGHGYTF. The CDR3, as DNA: TGTGCCTGGAGTGTCTCAGATTTTGGCCATGGCTACACCTTC.

Here the CDR3 reads CASSVGGSGRQTGELFF. The CDR3 coding sequence is TGTGCCAGCAGCGTAGGGGGTAGCGGGAGGCAGACCGGGGAGCTGTTTTTT. This chain connects TRBV9 to TRBJ2-2; TRBD2 aligns across 10 bases. Per germline, CDR1 SGDLS and CDR2 YYNGEE. CDR3 size: 17 residues. V lost 0 bases to trimming and J lost 5 bases; unmatched junction nucleotides: 7.

This chain uses TRBV4-2 with TRBJ1-6; D unclear. Trimming shortened V by 4 bases and J by 7 bases, and 14 bases separated the two germline ends. Looked up from germline, CDR1 is LGHNA and CDR2 is YNFKEQ. CDR3 length: 15 amino acids. CDR3 nucleotide sequence: TGTGCCAGCAGCCCCCTCGTGGGCGGGAATTCACCCCTCCACTTT. Translating it yields CASSPLVGGNSPLHF.

The genes are TRBV6-5 and TRBJ2-1; D is possibly TRBD1 (6 bases). V lost 7 bases, J lost 1 base, and 14 bases lay in between. CDR3 length: 15 amino acids. Per the germline V gene, CDR1 is MNHEY and CDR2 is SVGAGI. DNA for the CDR3: TGTGCCAGCATCTTCAGGGGTGTATCCTACAATGAGCAGTTCTTC. Its translation is CASIFRGVSYNEQFF.

V usage is TRBV30 and J usage is TRBJ1-3; D not resolved. Germline V gene lookup returns CDR1 GTSNPN and CDR2 SVGIG (reference sequence). The CDR3 runs 15 residues. V lost 0 bases, J lost 4 bases, and 13 bases lay in between. CDR3 loop: CAWSVGRPVGNTIYF. For the CDR3, the DNA is TGTGCCTGGAGTGTGGGGAGACCGGTGGGAAACACCATATATTTT.

The CDR3 DNA reads as TGTGCCAGCTCACTGACGGACAGCTCCCTTTACGAGCAGTACTTC. Amino acid sequence: CASSLTDSSLYEQYF. The genes are TRBV18 and TRBJ2-7; the D gene is possibly TRBD1 (6 bases). The CDR3 loop spans 15 amino acids. V shed 4 bases and J shed 4 bases, with 17 bases lying between them. Germline CDR1 reads KGHSH; CDR2 reads LQKENI.

The chain employs TRBV19 and TRBJ2-1; no clear D gene. Germline loops: CDR1 LNHDA, CDR2 SQIVND (reference sequence). The CDR3 runs to 15 residues. V dropped 6 bases and J dropped 0 bases, with 12 bases sitting between them. Here the CDR3 DNA reads TGTGCCAGTAGCCTCCTCATTAGCTCCTACAATGAGCAGTTCTTC. Translated: CASSLLISSYNEQFF.

V is TRBV18 and J is TRBJ2-1; tentatively, D is TRBD1 (6 bases). The germline V and J ends were trimmed by 3 bases and 10 bases, with 13 bases remaining between them. There are 13 residues in the CDR3. Germline CDR1 reads KGHSH; CDR2 reads LQKENI. CDR3 DNA: TGTGCCAGCTCACCGATTTACGGGACAGAGCAGTTCTTC. This codes for CASSPIYGTEQFF.

Only a few counts were recorded for this clone. The V and J genes are TRBV6-2 or TRBV6-3 and TRBJ1-2, with unresolved D. CDR1 is MNHEY and CDR2 is SVGEGT in the germline V gene. The CDR3 has 14 amino acids. V lost 2 bases to trimming and J lost 4 bases, with 11 bases between them. The CDR3: CASSYTRGFYGYTF. The CDR3 bases are TGTGCCAGCAGTTACACACGAGGATTCTATGGCTACACCTTC.

The chain couples TRBV27 to TRBJ2-2; D may be TRBD2 (5 bases). Looked up from germline, CDR1 is MNHEY and CDR2 is SMNVEV (reference sequence). CDR3 length: 14 amino acids. V shed 6 bases and J shed 3 bases, with 11 bases lying between them. The CDR3 reads CASRRSGDTGELFF. CDR3 in DNA: TGTGCCAGCAGAAGGAGCGGTGACACCGGGGAGCTGTTTTTT.

The chain carries TRBV6-6 and TRBJ1-4; D is perhaps TRBD1 (6 bases). Between the trimmed V and J ends, which lost 2 bases and 11 bases, there was a span of 18 bases. The CDR3 runs to 15 residues. Germline V gives CDR1 MNHNY, CDR2 SVGAGI (reference sequence). CDR3 in amino acids: CASSYPQGSESKLFF. Here the CDR3 DNA reads TGTGCCAGCAGTTACCCACAGGGTTCTGAGTCGAAACTGTTTTTT.

There are a few counts of this clone. The genes are TRBV2 and TRBJ2-1; a possible D gene is TRBD1 (5 bases). V lost 6 bases and J 9 bases, leaving 18 bases between the germline ends. Looked up from germline, CDR1 is SNHLY and CDR2 is FYNNEI. This CDR3 has 14 residues. The CDR3 nucleotides are TGTGCCAGCAGACCAGGGAATGGTTTCGGTGAGCAGTTCTTC. This sequence encodes CASRPGNGFGEQFF. Supplemented by reference TRBV2 and TRBJ2-1, the full variable domain reads EPEVTQTPSHQVTQMGQEVILRCVPISNHLYFYWYRQILGQKVEFLVSFYNNEISEKSEIFDDQFSVERPDGSNFTLKIRSTKLEDSAMYFCASRPGNGFGEQFFGPGTRLTVL.

The chain has TRBV12-3 or TRBV12-4 and TRBJ1-1; D may be TRBD1 (6 bases). The CDR3 runs to 11 residues. Trimming removed 7 bases at V and 6 bases at J, with 9 bases between. In nucleotides, the CDR3 is TGTGCCAGCAAACAGGGCGCTGAAGCTTTCTTT. Translated: CASKQGAEAFF.

The chain has TRBV7-3 and TRBJ2-1, with 11 bases identical to TRBD2. V lost 5 bases and J lost 9; bases outside the gene matches: 9. The germline V gene has CDR1 SGHTA and CDR2 FQGTGA. The length of the CDR3 is 15 residues. The CDR3 is CASSKGLAENGEQFF. The CDR3 DNA follows: TGTGCCAGCAGCAAGGGACTAGCGGAGAACGGTGAGCAGTTCTTC.

The genes are TRBV4-1 and TRBJ1-5; 7 bases fit TRBD1. CDR1 is MGHRA and CDR2 is YSYEKL in the germline V gene. This CDR3 has 15 residues. V lost 0 bases, J lost 4 bases, and 3 bases stayed unmatched. CDR3 DNA sequence: TGCGCCAGCAGCCAAGACCACAGGGGTAATCAGCCCCAGCATTTT. Amino acid sequence: CASSQDHRGNQPQHF.

This clone showed up just once. In the same sample, other DNA sequences code for this CDR3. The chain has TRBV6-5 and TRBJ1-2; D gene uncertain. The CDR3 consists of 10 residues. With 6 bases removed from V and 5 bases from J, the gap between germline ends came to 4 bases. Germline values: CDR1 MNHEY, CDR2 SVGAGI. CDR3 sequence: CASSLYGYTF. DNA of the CDR3: TGTGCCAGCAGCCTTTATGGCTACACCTTC.

This clone was counted a few times. The rearrangement joins TRBV4-1 to TRBJ2-3, with D possibly matching TRBD1 (5 bases). Per germline, CDR1 MGHRA and CDR2 YSYEKL. With 4 bases removed from V and 2 bases from J, the gap between germline ends came to 16 bases. CDR3 length: 16 residues. This CDR3 reads CASSLSPPGNTDTQYF. The CDR3 DNA follows: TGCGCCAGCAGCCTCTCCCCTCCAGGGAACACAGATACGCAGTATTTT.

The V gene is TRBV7-9, the J gene TRBJ2-3, with TRBD1 matching over 12 bases. The CDR3 is 15 residues long. The V gene's germline CDR1 is SEHNR and CDR2 FQNEAQ (reference sequence). V lost 3 bases, J lost 4 bases, and 2 bases stayed unmatched. The CDR3 region has the DNA TGTGCCAGCAGCTTGGGACAGGGGGCTGCAGATACGCAGTATTTT. It translates to CASSLGQGAADTQYF.

The chain has TRBV19 and TRBJ2-7; 7 bases line up with TRBD2. The J segment lost 5 bases and the V segment lost 4 bases, leaving 8 bases of the junction unmatched. The CDR3 loop spans 14 amino acids. In germline, CDR1 is LNHDA, CDR2 SQIVND (reference sequence). The DNA for the CDR3 is TGTGCCAGTAGTAGGGCGGGAGATATCGACGAGCAGTACTTC. Amino acid sequence: CASSRAGDIDEQYF.

V usage is TRBV6-5 and J usage is TRBJ2-7; D is unresolved. CDR1 and CDR2 (germline): MNHEY, SVGAGI. The CDR3 contains 13 residues. V lost 5 bases, J lost 0 bases, and 8 bases lay in between. CDR3 in amino acids: CASSISYSYEQYF. As DNA, the CDR3 is TGTGCCAGCAGTATTAGTTACTCCTACGAGCAGTACTTC.

The rearrangement links TRBV28 to TRBJ1-6; a weak D match, TRBD1 (6 bases). Germline-derived CDR1 and CDR2 are MDHEN and SYDVKM. There are 15 residues in the CDR3. V lost 2 bases and J 6 bases, leaving 11 bases between the germline ends. CDR3 loop: CASSLSGQINSPLHF. CDR3 DNA sequence: TGTGCCAGCAGTTTAAGTGGACAGATTAATTCACCCCTCCACTTT.

The CDR3, as DNA: TGTGCCACCAGTGACTCGGGGGGGTCTGGGGCCAACGTCCTGACTTTC. Translating gives CATSDSGGSGANVLTF. This sequence joins TRBV24-1 and TRBJ2-6; 8 positions agree with TRBD2. This CDR3 contains 16 residues. Per the germline V gene, CDR1 is KGHDR and CDR2 is SFDVKD. After removal of 4 bases from V and 1 base from J, the junction contained 2 bases not matched to a gene.

The chain is built from TRBV5-1 and TRBJ2-3; 8 bases align to TRBD1. In germline, CDR1 is SGHRS, CDR2 YFSETQ. With V trimmed by 0 bases and J by 3 bases, 3 bases remained unmatched. The CDR3 extends over 15 amino acids. Written as DNA, the CDR3 is TGCGCCAGCAGCTTGGTGGGACAGGTAACAGATACGCAGTATTTT. It codes for CASSLVGQVTDTQYF. The whole variable domain, remainder taken from reference TRBV5-1 and TRBJ2-3, is KAGVTQTPRYLIKTRGQQVTLSCSPISGHRSVSWYQQTPGQGLQFLFEYFSETQRNKGNFPGRFSGRQFSNSRSEMNVSTLELGDSALYLCASSLVGQVTDTQYFGPGTRLTVL.

This clone has a handful of counts. The CDR3 region is CASSIAPGESGNTIYF. The CDR3 DNA follows: TGTGCCAGTAGTATAGCCCCCGGGGAATCTGGAAACACCATATATTTT. The chain is built from TRBV19 and TRBJ1-3; no reliable D call. The CDR3 extends over 16 amino acids. Deletions cut 1 base from V and 1 base from J, with 11 bases between. Germline values: CDR1 LNHDA, CDR2 SQIVND (reference sequence). Complete variable domain (other parts from reference TRBV19 and TRBJ1-3): DGGITQSPKYLFRKEGQNVTLSCEQNLNHDAMYWYRQDPGQGLRLIYYSQIVNDFQKGDIAEGYSVSREKKESFPLTVTSAQKNPTAFYLCASSIAPGESGNTIYFGEGSWLTVV.

This clone has a single count. This sequence joins TRBV5-4 and TRBJ2-1; D is unclear. Germline V gives CDR1 SGHNT, CDR2 YYREEE (reference sequence). CDR3 size: 13 residues. V was clipped by 4 bases and J by 12 bases, with 17 bases between them. CDR3 DNA sequence: TGTGCCAGCAGCCTTGAAACGGGTTTTGGGCAGTTCTTC. It translates to CASSLETGFGQFF.